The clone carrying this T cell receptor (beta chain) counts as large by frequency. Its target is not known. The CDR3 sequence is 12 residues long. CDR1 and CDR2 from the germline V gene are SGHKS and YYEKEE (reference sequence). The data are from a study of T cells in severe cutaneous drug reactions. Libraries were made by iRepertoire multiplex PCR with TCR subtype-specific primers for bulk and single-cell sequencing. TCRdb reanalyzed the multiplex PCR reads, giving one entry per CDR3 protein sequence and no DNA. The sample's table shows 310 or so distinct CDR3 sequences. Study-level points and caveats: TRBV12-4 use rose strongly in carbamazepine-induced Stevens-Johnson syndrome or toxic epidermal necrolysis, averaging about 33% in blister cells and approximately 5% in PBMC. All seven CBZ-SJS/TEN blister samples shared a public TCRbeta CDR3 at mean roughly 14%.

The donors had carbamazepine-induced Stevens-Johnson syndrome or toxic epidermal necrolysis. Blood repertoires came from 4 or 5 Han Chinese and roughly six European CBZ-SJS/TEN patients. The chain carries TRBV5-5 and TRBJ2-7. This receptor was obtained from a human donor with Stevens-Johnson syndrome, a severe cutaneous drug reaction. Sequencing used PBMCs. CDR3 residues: CASSVGSYEQYF.